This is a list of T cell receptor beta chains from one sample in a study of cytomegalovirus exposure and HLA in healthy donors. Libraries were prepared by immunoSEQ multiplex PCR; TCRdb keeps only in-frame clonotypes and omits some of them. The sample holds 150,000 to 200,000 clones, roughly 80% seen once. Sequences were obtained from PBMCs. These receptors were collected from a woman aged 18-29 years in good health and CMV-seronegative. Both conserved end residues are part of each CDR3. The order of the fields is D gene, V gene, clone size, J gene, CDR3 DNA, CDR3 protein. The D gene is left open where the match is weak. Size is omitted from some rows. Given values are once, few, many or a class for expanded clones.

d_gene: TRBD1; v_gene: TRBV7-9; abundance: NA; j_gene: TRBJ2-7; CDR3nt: TGTGCCAGCAGCTTACCGGACAGGGGGCTATCCTACGAGCAGTACTTC; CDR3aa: CASSLPDRGLSYEQYF
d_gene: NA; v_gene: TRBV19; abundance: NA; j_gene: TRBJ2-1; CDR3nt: TGTGCCAGTAGTAAGCTGACAGGACAGTCCTACAATGAGCAGTTCTTC; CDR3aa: CASSKLTGQSYNEQFF
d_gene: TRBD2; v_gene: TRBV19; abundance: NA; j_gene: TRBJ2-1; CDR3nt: TGTGCCAGTAGTATTCTCCAGCGGGGAAACAATGAGCAGTTCTTC; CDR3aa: CASSILQRGNNEQFF
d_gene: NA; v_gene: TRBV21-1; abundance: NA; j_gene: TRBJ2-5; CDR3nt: TGTGCCAGCAGCAAAGTTGACGCGGAAGAGACCCAGTACTTC; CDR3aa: CASSKVDAEETQYF
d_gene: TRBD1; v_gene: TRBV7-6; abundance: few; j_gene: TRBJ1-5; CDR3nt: TGTGCCAGCAGCCCGGGACAGGGCAATCAGCCCCAGCATTTT; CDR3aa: CASSPGQGNQPQHF
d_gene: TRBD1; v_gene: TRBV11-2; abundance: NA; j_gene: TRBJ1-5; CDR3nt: TGTGCCAGCAGCCCGGGACAGTCCCCCAATCAGCCCCAGCATTTT; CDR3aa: CASSPGQSPNQPQHF
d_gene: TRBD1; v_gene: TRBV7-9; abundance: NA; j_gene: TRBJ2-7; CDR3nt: TGTGCCAGCAGCCTTGGGACAGGGCTTTTCTACGAGCAGTACTTC; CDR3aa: CASSLGTGLFYEQYF
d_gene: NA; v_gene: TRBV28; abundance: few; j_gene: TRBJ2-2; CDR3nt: TGTGCCAGCACCCCGATCAGGGTGTATGAGCTGTTTTTT; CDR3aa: CASTPIRVYELFF
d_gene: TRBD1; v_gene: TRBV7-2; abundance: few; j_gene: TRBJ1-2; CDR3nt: TGTGCCAGCAGCGACCGGGGACAGAACTATGGCTACACCTTC; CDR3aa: CASSDRGQNYGYTF
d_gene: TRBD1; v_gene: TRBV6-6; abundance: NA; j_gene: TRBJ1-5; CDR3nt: TGTGCCAGCACCCTGGTTTCGGGACAGGGAGATCAGCCCCAGCATTTT; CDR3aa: CASTLVSGQGDQPQHF
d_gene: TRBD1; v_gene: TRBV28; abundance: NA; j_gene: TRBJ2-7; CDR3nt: TGTGCCAGCAGTTTATTAACGGGACAGGGGTCATGGGAGCAGTACTTC; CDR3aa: CASSLLTGQGSWEQYF
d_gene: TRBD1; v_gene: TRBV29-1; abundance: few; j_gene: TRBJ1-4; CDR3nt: TGCAGCGTTGCAAGGACAGGGGGACTCAATGAAAAACTGTTTTTT; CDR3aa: CSVARTGGLNEKLFF
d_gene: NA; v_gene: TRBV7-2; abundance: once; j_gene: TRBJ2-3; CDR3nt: TGTGCCAGCAGCTCCTCACAGGTACATACTTCGGCAGATACGCAGTATTTT; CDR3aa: CASSSSQVHTSADTQYF
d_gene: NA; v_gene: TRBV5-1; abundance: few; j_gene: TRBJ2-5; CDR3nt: TGCGCCAGCAGCTCCAACCAAGAGACCCAGTACTTC; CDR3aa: CASSSNQETQYF
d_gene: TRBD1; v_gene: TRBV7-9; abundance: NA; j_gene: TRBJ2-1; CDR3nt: TGTGCCAGCAGCTTAGGACAGGGATGGAATGAGCAGTTCTTC; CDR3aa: CASSLGQGWNEQFF
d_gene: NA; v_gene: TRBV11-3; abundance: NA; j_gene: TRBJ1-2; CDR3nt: TGTGCCAGCAGCTTAGATCGGGGTTTGGATGGCTACACCTTC; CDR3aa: CASSLDRGLDGYTF
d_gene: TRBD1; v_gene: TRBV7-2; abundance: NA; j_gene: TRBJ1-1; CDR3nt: TGTGCCAGCAGCACCCAGACAGGGGGCACTGAAGCTTTCTTT; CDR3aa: CASSTQTGGTEAFF
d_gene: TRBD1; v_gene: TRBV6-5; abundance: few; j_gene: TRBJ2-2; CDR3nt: TGTGCCAGCAGTTACGCAGGGGGCCTCCTCGGGGAGCTGTTTTTT; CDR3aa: CASSYAGGLLGELFF
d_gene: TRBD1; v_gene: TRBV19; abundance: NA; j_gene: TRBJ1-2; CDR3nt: TGTGCCAGTAGTCCCGATCCCCGACAGGGCACTGGCTACACCTTC; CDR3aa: CASSPDPRQGTGYTF
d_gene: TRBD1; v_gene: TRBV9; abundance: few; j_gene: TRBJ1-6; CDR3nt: TGTGCCAGCAGCTTTGGAGGGACAGTCGCGCCCCTCCACTTT; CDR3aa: CASSFGGTVAPLHF
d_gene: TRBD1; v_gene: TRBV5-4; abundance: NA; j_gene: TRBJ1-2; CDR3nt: TGTGCCAGCAGCATTATCGGGACAGGGCACTATGGCTACACCTTC; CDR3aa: CASSIIGTGHYGYTF
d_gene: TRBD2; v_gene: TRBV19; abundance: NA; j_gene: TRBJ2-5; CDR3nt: TGTGCCAGTAGTCCCGACGGGACTAGCGGAACTTCATGGGGGCGTCAAGAGACCCAGTACTTC; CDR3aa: CASSPDGTSGTSWGRQETQYF
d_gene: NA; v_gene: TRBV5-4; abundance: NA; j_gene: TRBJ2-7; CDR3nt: TGTGCCAGCAGTCGGGAGAGCTCCTACGAGCAGTACTTC; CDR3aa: CASSRESSYEQYF
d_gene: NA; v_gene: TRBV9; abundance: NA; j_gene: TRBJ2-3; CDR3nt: TGTGCCAGCAGCGTAGGGGGGGAACTCACGTCTAGCACAGATACGCAGTATTTT; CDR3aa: CASSVGGELTSSTDTQYF
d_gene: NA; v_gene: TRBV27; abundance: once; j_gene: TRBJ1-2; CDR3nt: TGTGCCAGCAGTTTATCGATGGGGGCTGGCTACACCTTC; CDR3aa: CASSLSMGAGYTF
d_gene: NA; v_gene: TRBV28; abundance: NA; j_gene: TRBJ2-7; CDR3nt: TGTGCCAGCAGTGGTGGTGTAGGGGCCTACGAGCAGTACTTC; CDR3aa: CASSGGVGAYEQYF
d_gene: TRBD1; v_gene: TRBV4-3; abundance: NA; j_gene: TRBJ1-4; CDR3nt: TGCGCCAGCAGCCAGGGGAGACAGGGAGGCAATGAAAAACTGTTTTTT; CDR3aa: CASSQGRQGGNEKLFF
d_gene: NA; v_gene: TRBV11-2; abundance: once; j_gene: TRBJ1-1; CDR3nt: TGTGCCAGCAGCTTAGGAGGAGGGTGGGGAGCTTTCTTT; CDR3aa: CASSLGGGWGAFF